What follows is one T cell receptor beta chain and its context. Trimming left V 7 bases short and J 0 bases short, with 10 bases between. The germline V gene has CDR1 MNHNY and CDR2 SVGAGI (reference sequence). This CDR3 is built from 14 residues. This specimen belongs to a study of siplizumab effects on memory and regulatory T cells. Assay: immunoSEQ multiplex PCR; the TCRdb copy retains only in-frame clones and omits some. The sample lists around 58,000 clones, less than 85% occurring once. The sample taken for sequencing was memory CD4+ T cells sorted from blood. The rearrangement links TRBV6-6 to TRBJ2-1; D is unresolved. This TCR was sampled from a human donor in good health. The CDR3 sequence: CASKLRYSYNEQFF. DNA of the CDR3: TGTGCCAGCAAGCTACGATACTCCTACAATGAGCAGTTCTTC.